This T cell receptor beta chain emerged from a study of shared clonotypes between healthy human individuals. Healthy adults negative for HIV, lacking recent acute infections or vaccinations, served as donors. Those who donated, Caucasian adults without exception, all lived in Nashville, Tennessee. In replicate PCRs of unsorted PBMC, around 310 ng DNA, roughly 31,000 T cell genomes, was used. The data were produced by immunoSEQ multiplex PCR, yet TCRdb's version contains in-frame clones alone and is incomplete. Among about 490,000 clones listed, roughly 80% were seen once. The CDR3 is 15 amino acids. Per the germline V gene, CDR1 is SGHDT and CDR2 is YYEEEE. Concerning this clone itself: A far larger clone is off by one base, so a read error is likely. Different DNA sequences within this sample yield the same CDR3.

The gene calls are TRBV5-6 and TRBJ2-2, with 7 bases fitting TRBD1. The sequenced sample was PBMCs. The clonotype comes from a woman in her thirties or forties in good health. Some clones in this sample may be carry-over from other donors' samples. CDR3 amino acids: CASSSPDRADGELFF. CDR3 coding DNA: TGTGCCAGCAGCTCTCCCGACAGGGCGGACGGGGAGCTGTTCTTT.